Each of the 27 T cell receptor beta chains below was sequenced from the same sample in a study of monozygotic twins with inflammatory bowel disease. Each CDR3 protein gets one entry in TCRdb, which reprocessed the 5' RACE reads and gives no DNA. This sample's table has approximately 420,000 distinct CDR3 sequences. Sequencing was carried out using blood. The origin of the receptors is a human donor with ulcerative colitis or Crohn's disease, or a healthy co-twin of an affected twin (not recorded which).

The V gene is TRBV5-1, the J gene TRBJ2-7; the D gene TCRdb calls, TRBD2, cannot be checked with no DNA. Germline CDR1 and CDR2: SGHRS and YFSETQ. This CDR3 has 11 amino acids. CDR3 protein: CASGEDYEQYF.

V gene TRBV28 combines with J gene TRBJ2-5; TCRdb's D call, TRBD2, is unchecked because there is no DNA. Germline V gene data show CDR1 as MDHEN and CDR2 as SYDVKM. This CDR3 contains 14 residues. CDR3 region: CASSFAGAQETQYF.

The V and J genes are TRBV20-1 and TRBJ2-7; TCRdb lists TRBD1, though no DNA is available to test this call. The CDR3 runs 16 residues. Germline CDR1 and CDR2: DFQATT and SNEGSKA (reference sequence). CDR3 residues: CSAKSYLKMGDYEQYF.

This chain's CDR3 is CASSGARQSYNEQFF. The J gene is TRBJ2-1, the V gene TRBV2; the D gene TCRdb calls, TRBD1, cannot be checked with no DNA. This CDR3 region has 15 residues. Looked up from germline, CDR1 is SNHLY and CDR2 is FYNNEI.

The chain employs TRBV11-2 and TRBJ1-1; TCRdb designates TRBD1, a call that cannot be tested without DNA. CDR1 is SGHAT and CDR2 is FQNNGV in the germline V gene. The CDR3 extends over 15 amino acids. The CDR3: CASSLHRGEGTEAFF.

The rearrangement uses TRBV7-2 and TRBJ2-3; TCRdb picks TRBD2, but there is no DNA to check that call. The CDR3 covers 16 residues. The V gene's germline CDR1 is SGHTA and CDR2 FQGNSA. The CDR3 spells CASSISSGGGTDTQYF.

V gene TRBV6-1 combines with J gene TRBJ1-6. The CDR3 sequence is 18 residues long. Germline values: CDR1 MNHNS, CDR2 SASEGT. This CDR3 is CASSEIGLKAGHNSPLHF.

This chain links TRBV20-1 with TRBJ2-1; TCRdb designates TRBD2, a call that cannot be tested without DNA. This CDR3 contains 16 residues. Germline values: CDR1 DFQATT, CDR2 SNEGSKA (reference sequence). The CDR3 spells CSARDAGTSGRLEQFF.

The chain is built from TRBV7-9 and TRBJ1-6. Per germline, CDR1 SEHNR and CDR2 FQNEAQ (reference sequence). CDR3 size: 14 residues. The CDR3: CASSLAATHSPLHF.

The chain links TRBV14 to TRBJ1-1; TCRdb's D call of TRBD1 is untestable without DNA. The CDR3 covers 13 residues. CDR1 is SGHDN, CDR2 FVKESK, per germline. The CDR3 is CASSLGQGVEAFF.

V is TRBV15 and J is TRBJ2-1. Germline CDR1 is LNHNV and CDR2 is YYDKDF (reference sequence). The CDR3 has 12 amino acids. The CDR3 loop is CATSRDWSGQFF.

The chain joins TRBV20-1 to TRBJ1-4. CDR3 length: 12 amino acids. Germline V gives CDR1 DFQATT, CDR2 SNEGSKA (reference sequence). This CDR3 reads CSARRGNEKLFF.

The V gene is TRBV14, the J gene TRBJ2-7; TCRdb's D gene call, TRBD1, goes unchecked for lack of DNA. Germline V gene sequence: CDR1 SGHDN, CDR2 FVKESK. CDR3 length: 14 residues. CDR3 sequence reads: CASSQYSTGFEQYF.

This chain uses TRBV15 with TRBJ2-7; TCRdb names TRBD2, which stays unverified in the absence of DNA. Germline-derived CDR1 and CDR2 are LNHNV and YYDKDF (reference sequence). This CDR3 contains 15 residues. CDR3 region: CATSRGPTSGYEQYF.

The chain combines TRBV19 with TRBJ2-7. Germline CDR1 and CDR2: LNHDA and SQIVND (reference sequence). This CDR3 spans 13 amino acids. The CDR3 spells CASSITHNYEQYF.

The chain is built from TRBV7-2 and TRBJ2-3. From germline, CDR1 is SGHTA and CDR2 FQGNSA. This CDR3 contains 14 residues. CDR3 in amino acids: CASSFLFATDTQYF.

The CDR3 here is CASSQDWGAGELFF. The V and J genes are TRBV3-1 and TRBJ2-2; the TRBD1 assignment by TCRdb is unverifiable without DNA. This CDR3 spans 14 amino acids. Germline loops: CDR1 LGHDT, CDR2 YNNKEL (reference sequence).

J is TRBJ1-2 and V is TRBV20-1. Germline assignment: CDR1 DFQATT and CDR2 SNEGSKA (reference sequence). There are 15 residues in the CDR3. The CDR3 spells CSARLEAPVNYGYTF.

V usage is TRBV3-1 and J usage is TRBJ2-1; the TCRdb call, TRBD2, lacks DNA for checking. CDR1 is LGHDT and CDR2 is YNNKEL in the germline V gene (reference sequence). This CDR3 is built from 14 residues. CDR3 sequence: CASSQSPPSLEQFF.

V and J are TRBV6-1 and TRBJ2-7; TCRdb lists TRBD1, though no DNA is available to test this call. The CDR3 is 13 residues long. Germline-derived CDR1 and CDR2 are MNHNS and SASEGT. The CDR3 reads CASSTGGGYEQYF.

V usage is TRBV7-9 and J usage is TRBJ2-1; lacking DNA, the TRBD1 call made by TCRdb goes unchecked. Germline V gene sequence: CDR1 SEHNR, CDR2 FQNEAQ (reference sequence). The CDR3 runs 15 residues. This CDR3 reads CASSLQGPKKNEQFF. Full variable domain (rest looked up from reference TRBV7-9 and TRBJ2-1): DTGVSQNPRHKITKRGQNVTFRCDPISEHNRLYWYRQTLGQGPEFLTYFQNEAQLEKSRLLSDRFSAERPKGSFSTLEIQRTEQGDSAMYLCASSLQGPKKNEQFFGPGTRLTVL.

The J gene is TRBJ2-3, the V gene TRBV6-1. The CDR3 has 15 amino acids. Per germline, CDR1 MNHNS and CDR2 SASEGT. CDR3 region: CASSPTGSSTDTQYF.

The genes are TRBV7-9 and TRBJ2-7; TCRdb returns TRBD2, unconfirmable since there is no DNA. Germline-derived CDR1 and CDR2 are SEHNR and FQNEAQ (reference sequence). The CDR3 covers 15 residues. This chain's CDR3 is CASSPGTSETYEQYF.

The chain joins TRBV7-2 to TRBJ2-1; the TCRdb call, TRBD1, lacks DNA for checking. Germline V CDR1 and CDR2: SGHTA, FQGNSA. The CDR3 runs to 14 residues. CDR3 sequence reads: CASSLLFIGGEQFF.

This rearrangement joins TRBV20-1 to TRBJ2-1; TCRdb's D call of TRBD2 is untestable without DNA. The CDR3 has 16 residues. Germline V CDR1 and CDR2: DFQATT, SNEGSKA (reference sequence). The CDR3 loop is CSARDFPSGGYNEQFF.

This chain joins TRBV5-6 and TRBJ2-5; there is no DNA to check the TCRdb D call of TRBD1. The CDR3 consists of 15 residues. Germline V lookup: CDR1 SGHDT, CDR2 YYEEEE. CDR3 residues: CASSRTGTGRQTQYF. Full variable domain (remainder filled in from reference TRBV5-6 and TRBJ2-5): DAGVTQSPTHLIKTRGQQVTLRCSPKSGHDTVSWYQQALGQGPQFIFQYYEEEERQRGNFPDRFSGHQFPNYSSELNVNALLLGDSALYLCASSRTGTGRQTQYFGPGTRLLVL.

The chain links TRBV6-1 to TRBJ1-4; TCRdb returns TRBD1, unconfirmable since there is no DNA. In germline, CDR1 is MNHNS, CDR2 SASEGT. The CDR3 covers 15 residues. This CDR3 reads CASSPGTGEIKKLFF.